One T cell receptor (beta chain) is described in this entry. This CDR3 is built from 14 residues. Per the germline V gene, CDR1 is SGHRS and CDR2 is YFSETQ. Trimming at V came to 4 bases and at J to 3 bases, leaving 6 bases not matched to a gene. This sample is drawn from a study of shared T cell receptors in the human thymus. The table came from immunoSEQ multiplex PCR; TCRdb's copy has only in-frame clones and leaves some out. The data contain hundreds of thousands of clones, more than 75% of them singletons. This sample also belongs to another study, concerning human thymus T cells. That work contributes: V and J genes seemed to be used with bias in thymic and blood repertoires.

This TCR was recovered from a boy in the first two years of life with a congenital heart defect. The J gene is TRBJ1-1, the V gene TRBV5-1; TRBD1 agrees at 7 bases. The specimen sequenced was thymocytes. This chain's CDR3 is CASSARDRDTEAFF. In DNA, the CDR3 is TGCGCCAGCAGCGCCCGAGACAGGGACACTGAAGCTTTCTTT.